The source of this T cell receptor beta chain is a study of blood T cell repertoires in COVID-19. Overall study: The origin of the acute and convalescent COVID-19 samples was the United States, Italy and Spain. PBMCs, B-cell-depleted T cells, or T cells were the source of the cDNA or gDNA that made up the material.

The CDR3 length is 14 residues. Germline trimming cut 4 bases from V and 6 bases from J; bases unmatched to any gene: 8. Germline assignment: CDR1 SGHVS and CDR2 FQNEAQ. Original methodology: The authors estimated nucleated cell counts from reference gene primer amplification. TCRdb's table, derived via immunoSEQ multiplex PCR, lists solely in-frame clones and lacks some. For V, J and clone size, that table is used; D and trimming come from the DNA. The data hold fewer than 450,000 clones, with around 91% observed a single time. The receptor was isolated from a woman between 18 and 30 years old who had recovered from COVID-19. Sequenced input: peripheral blood. This chain joins TRBV7-8 and TRBJ1-2; TRBD1 agrees at 7 bases. The CDR3 region has the DNA TGTGCCAGCAGCTCCCAGGTAGGGGGCAATGGCTACACCTTC. This codes for CASSSQVGGNGYTF.